This T cell receptor beta chain was sequenced during a study of blood T cell repertoires in COVID-19. Study-wide background: Acute-phase and convalescent COVID-19 samples originated in the United States, Italy and Spain. PBMCs, B-cell-depleted T cells, or T cells provided the cDNA or gDNA that made up the material.

Germline-derived CDR1 and CDR2 are SGHRS and YFSETQ. V lost 0 bases, J lost 4 bases, and 3 bases stayed unmatched. This CDR3 contains 14 residues. As originally analysed: Reference gene primer amplification gave nucleated cell count estimates. Repertoires were generated with immunoSEQ multiplex PCR, while TCRdb's copy carries only in-frame clones and drops some. The V and J calls and clone size come from that table; D and trimming were worked out from the DNA. The sample holds a few hundred thousand clones, approximately 87% seen once. The rearrangement links TRBV5-1 to TRBJ2-5, with 7 bases matching TRBD1. This receptor was identified in a man aged 55 to 70 who had recovered from COVID-19. The sequenced sample consisted of peripheral blood. The CDR3 region has the DNA TGCGCCAGCAGCTTGGCGGGGACAGCAGAGACCCAGTACTTC. Amino acids: CASSLAGTAETQYF.